This T cell receptor beta chain was observed in a study of blood T cell repertoires in COVID-19. The trim removed 8 bases at V and 5 bases at J, leaving 7 bases unmatched. The CDR3 extends over 14 amino acids. Germline CDR1 LNHDA, CDR2 SQIVND (reference sequence). Original handling: Amplification of reference gene primers provided the estimated nucleated cell counts. Sequencing used immunoSEQ multiplex PCR; TCRdb keeps in-frame clones, though not all of them. Clone size and the V and J calls come from that table; the DNA yielded D and trimming. Counted here are 150,000 to 200,000 clones, 82% occurring once; the ten biggest clones make up about 8%.

The source of this sequence is a woman aged 55-69 years with COVID-19, enrolled during active disease. Specimen: peripheral blood. The chain joins TRBV19 to TRBJ2-5, with 11 bases fitting TRBD2. The CDR3 spells CASGASGRMETQYF. The CDR3 coding sequence is TGTGCCAGTGGTGCTAGCGGGAGGATGGAGACCCAGTACTTC.